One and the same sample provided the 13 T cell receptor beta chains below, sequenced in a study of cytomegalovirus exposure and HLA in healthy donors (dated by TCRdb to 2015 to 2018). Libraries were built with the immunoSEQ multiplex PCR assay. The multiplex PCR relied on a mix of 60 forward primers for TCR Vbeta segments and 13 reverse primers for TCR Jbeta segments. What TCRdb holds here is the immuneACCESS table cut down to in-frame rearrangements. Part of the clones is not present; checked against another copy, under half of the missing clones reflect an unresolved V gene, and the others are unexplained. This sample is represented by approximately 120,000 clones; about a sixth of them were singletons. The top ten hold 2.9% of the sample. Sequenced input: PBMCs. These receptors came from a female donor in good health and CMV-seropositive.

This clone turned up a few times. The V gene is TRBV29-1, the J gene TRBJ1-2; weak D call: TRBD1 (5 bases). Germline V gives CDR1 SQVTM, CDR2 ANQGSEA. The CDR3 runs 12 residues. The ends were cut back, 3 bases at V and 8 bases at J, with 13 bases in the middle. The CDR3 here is CSVEPQGTGYTF. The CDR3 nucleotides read TGCAGCGTTGAGCCCCAGGGAACCGGCTACACCTTC.

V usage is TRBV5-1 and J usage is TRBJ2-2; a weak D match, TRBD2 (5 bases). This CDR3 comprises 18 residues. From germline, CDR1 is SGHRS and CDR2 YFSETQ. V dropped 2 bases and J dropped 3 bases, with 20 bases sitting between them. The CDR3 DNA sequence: TGCGCCAGCAGCTTCCGGACCCCCGGGAAAGGGTACACCGGGGAGCTGTTTTTT. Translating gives CASSFRTPGKGYTGELFF. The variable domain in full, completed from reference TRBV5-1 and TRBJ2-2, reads KAGVTQTPRYLIKTRGQQVTLSCSPISGHRSVSWYQQTPGQGLQFLFEYFSETQRNKGNFPGRFSGRQFSNSRSEMNVSTLELGDSALYLCASSFRTPGKGYTGELFFGEGSRLTVL.

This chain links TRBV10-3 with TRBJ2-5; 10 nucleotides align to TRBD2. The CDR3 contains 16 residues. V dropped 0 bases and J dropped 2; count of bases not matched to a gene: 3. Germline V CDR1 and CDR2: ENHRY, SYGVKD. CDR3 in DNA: TGTGCCATCAGTGAGTCTTTAGCGGGGGGACAAGAGACCCAGTACTTC. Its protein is CAISESLAGGQETQYF.

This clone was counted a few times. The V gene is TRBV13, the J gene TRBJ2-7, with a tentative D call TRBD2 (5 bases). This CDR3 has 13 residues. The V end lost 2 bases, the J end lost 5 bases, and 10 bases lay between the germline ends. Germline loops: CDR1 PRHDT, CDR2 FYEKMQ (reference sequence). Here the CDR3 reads CASSLIPGNEQYF. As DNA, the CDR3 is TGTGCCAGCAGCTTAATACCCGGGAACGAGCAGTACTTC.

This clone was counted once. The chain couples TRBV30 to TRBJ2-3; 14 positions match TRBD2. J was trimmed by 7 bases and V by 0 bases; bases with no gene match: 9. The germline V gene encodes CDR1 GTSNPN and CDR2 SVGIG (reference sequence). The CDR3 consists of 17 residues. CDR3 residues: CAWSVSRTSGGPNTQYF. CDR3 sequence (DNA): TGTGCCTGGAGTGTATCCCGGACTAGCGGGGGGCCAAATACGCAGTATTTT.

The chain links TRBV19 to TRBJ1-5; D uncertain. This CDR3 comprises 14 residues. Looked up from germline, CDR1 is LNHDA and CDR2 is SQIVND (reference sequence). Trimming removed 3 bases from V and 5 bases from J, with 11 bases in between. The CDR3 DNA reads TGTGCCAGTAGTATTGAGGTCCAACATCAGCCCCAGCATTTT. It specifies CASSIEVQHQPQHF.

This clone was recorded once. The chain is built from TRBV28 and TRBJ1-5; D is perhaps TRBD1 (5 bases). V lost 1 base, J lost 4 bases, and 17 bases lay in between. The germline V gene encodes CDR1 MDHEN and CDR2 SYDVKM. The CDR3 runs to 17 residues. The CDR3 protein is CASSLFPARVKNQPQHF. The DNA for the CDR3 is TGTGCCAGCAGTTTATTCCCCGCCAGGGTAAAAAATCAGCCCCAGCATTTT.

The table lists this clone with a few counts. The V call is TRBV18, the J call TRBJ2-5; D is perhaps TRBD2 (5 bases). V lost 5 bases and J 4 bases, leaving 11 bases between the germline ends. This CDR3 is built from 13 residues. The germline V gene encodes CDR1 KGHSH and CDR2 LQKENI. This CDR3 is CASSAQRTETQYF. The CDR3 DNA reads TGTGCCAGCTCAGCCCAGCGGACAGAGACCCAGTACTTC.

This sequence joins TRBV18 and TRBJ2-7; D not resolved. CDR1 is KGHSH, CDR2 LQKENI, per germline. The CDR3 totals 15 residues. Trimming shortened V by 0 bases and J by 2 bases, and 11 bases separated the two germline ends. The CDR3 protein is CASSPPEAPTYEQYF. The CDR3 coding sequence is TGTGCCAGCTCACCACCTGAGGCGCCGACCTACGAGCAGTACTTC.

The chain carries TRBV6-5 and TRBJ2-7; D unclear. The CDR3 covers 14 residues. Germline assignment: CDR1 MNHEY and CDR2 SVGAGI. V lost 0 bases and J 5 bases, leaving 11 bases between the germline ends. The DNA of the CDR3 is TGTGCCAGCAGTTACTCGATCGGAGCCGACGAGCAGTACTTC. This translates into CASSYSIGADEQYF.

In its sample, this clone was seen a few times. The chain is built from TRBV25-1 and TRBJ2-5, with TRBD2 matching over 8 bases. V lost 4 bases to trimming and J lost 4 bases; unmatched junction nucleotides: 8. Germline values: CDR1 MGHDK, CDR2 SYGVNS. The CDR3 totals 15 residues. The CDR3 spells CASSAGSGRSETQYF. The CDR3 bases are TGTGCCAGCAGTGCGGGAAGCGGGAGATCAGAGACCCAGTACTTC.

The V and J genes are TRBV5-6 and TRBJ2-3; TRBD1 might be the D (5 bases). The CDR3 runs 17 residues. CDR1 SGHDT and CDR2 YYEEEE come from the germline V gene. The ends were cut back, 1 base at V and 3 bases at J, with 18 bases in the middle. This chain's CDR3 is CASSLFYRQGRTDTQYF. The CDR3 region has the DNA TGTGCCAGCAGCTTGTTTTATAGGCAGGGAAGGACAGATACGCAGTATTTT. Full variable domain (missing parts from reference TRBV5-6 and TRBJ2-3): DAGVTQSPTHLIKTRGQQVTLRCSPKSGHDTVSWYQQALGQGPQFIFQYYEEEERQRGNFPDRFSGHQFPNYSSELNVNALLLGDSALYLCASSLFYRQGRTDTQYFGPGTRLTVL.

The CDR3 sequence: CASSPGQGSGANVLTF. In DNA form, the CDR3 reads TGTGCCAGCAGTCCCGGACAGGGTTCAGGGGCCAACGTCCTGACTTTC. The chain has TRBV27 and TRBJ2-6; 8 bases fit TRBD1. The CDR3 is made up of 16 amino acids. Germline V gives CDR1 MNHEY, CDR2 SMNVEV (reference sequence). V trimming: 5 bases; J trimming: 4 bases; junction bases outside the gene matches: 7.